The 11 T cell receptor beta chains below were found in one sample sequenced in a study of regulatory T cells in long-lasting Graves disease. Building of the TCR beta libraries involved iRepertoire HTBI primers and Arm-PCR of CDR3 regions. TCRdb passed the multiplex PCR reads through MiXCR, listing each CDR3 protein once. The table records 350,000 to 450,000 distinct CDR3 sequences, around 23% of them present only once. Time point described: persistent/refractory GD, antithyroid drugs over 5 years with positive TRAb. Extracted PBMC RNA gave rise to the TCR library. Sequencing was performed on peripheral blood mononuclear cells (PBMCs), taken when the disease was refractory, from a patient treated with antithyroid drugs. Receptor source: a woman in her thirties or forties with Graves disease.

This clonotype was recorded many times. The J gene is TRBJ2-4, the V gene TRBV28; 8 nucleotides align to TRBD1. The germline V gene has CDR1 MDHEN and CDR2 SYDVKM. The CDR3 spans 15 residues. V was pared by 5 bases and J by 3 bases, with 6 bases of the junction left unmatched. The CDR3 coding sequence is TGTGCCAGCAGTATACAGGGGGGAGTCAAAAACATTCAGTACTTC. Translated: CASSIQGGVKNIQYF.

This clonotype was counted only a few times. The J gene is TRBJ1-1, the V gene TRBV9; D is unclear. The CDR3 length is 14 residues. V gave up 6 bases and J gave up 0 bases, with 12 bases separating them. Germline CDR1 and CDR2: SGDLS and YYNGEE. The CDR3 spells CASTPPGMNTEAFF. In DNA form, the CDR3 reads TGTGCCAGCACCCCCCCAGGCATGAACACTGAAGCTTTCTTT.

As concerns this clonotype: With a much larger clone just one base away, this may be a read error. The V and J genes are TRBV5-1 and TRBJ1-4; D remains unclear. CDR3 length equals 12 residues. Germline assignment: CDR1 SGHRS and CDR2 YFSETQ. CDR3 sequence: CASSPANEKLFF. CDR3 in DNA: TGTGCCAGCAGCCCAGCTAATGAAAAACTGTTTTTT. The full variable domain, its missing parts supplied by reference TRBV5-1 and TRBJ1-4, is KAGVTQTPRYLIKTRGQQVTLSCSPISGHRSVSWYQQTPGQGLQFLFEYFSETQRNKGNFPGRFSGRQFSNSRSEMNVSTLELGDSALYLCASSPANEKLFFGSGTQLSVL.

The CDR3 is CSAFLGASQETQYF. The CDR3 DNA follows: TGCAGCGCCTTCCTCGGGGCCTCCCAAGAGACCCAGTACTTC. The chain is built from TRBV29-1 and TRBJ2-5; D possibly matches TRBD1 or TRBD2 (5 bases each). There are 14 residues in the CDR3. V lost 7 bases and J 1 base, leaving 16 bases between the germline ends. CDR1 is SQVTM, CDR2 ANQGSEA, per germline.

This clonotype has a count of ten or more. The DNA for the CDR3 is TGTGCCAGCAGGGTAGCGGGAATAACCTACGAGCAGTACTTC. This encodes CASRVAGITYEQYF. The chain combines TRBV28 with TRBJ2-7, with 8 bases identical to TRBD2. Germline V gives CDR1 MDHEN, CDR2 SYDVKM. V gave up 6 bases and J gave up 2 bases; unmatched junction bases: 6. The CDR3 is 14 amino acids.

In its sample, this clonotype was seen many times. This sequence joins TRBV27 and TRBJ2-7; D possibly uses TRBD1 or TRBD2 (6 bases each). The germline V gene encodes CDR1 MNHEY and CDR2 SMNVEV (reference sequence). V lost 2 bases, J lost 1 base, and 15 bases lay in between. The CDR3 covers 16 residues. CDR3 region: CASSLRGDSASYEQYF. The CDR3 DNA is TGTGCCAGCAGTTTAAGGGGGGACTCAGCGTCCTACGAGCAGTACTTC.

This clonotype was detected ten times or more. The chain carries TRBV28 and TRBJ2-7; 7 bases map to TRBD1. Germline loops: CDR1 MDHEN, CDR2 SYDVKM. CDR3 length equals 12 residues. V shed 6 bases and J 3 bases; nucleotides not matched to a gene: 2. The CDR3 sequence is CASRGTVYEQYF. The CDR3 region has the DNA TGTGCCAGCAGGGGGACAGTCTACGAGCAGTACTTC.

This clonotype has at least ten counts. The chain is built from TRBV27 and TRBJ2-4, with 13 bases aligning to TRBD2. Trimming removed 5 bases from V and 8 bases from J; junction bases left unmatched: 3. The CDR3 totals 14 residues. Germline assignment: CDR1 MNHEY and CDR2 SMNVEV (reference sequence). CDR3 nucleotide sequence: TGTGCCAGCAGTCATGGGACTAGCGGGGACATTCAGTACTTC. The encoded protein is CASSHGTSGDIQYF.

This clonotype has a count of ten or more. The chain has TRBV2 and TRBJ2-2; no definite D call. This CDR3 is built from 14 residues. V dropped 6 bases and J dropped 6 bases, with 14 bases sitting between them. From germline, CDR1 is SNHLY and CDR2 FYNNEI. CDR3 protein: CASRFQGRSGELFF. CDR3 DNA sequence: TGTGCCAGCAGATTCCAAGGGCGATCCGGGGAGCTGTTTTTT.

This clonotype was found many times. The rearrangement joins TRBV20-1 to TRBJ2-5; TRBD1 aligns across 11 bases. This CDR3 spans 14 amino acids. The J segment lost 5 bases and the V segment lost 5 bases, leaving 7 bases of the junction unmatched. CDR1 DFQATT and CDR2 SNEGSKA come from the germline V gene (reference sequence). This CDR3 reads CSARTGGVGETQYF. Here the CDR3 DNA reads TGCAGTGCTCGGACAGGGGGCGTAGGTGAGACCCAGTACTTC.

This clonotype was seen more than once but under ten times. J is TRBJ1-1 and V is TRBV7-8; perhaps TRBD1 as D (5 bases). V lost 5 bases to trimming and J lost 3 bases, with 16 bases between them. The length of the CDR3 is 15 residues. CDR1 is SGHVS, CDR2 FQNEAQ, per germline. The CDR3 loop reads CASSPRTARDTEAFF. In DNA form, the CDR3 reads TGTGCCAGCAGCCCTCGAACAGCCAGGGACACTGAAGCTTTCTTT.